These T cell receptor beta chains were read from a single sample in a study of beta chain features in type 1 diabetes. TCRdb keeps only in-frame clones here, not all; method: immunoSEQ multiplex PCR. Seen here are 300,000 to 350,000 clones, roughly 13% observed once, and the top ten hold roughly 0.015%. Material for sequencing was naive CD4+ T cells from blood. These TCRs come from a woman aged 18-29 years with type 1 diabetes. Both conserved end residues are part of each CDR3. The order of the fields is CDR3 DNA, CDR3 protein, V gene, clone size, D gene, J gene. A D gene is named only where the DNA matches it firmly. Part of the rows lack a size; the others show once, few, many or a class for expanded clones.

DNA: TGCGCCAGCAGCCCTCCCGGTAGCGGGATAGGTAATGAGCAGTTCTTC; CDR3: CASSPPGSGIGNEQFF; V: TRBV5-1; size: few; D: TRBD2; J: TRBJ2-1
DNA: TGTGCCAGCTCACCTCGGACAGGAACCTACGAGCAGTACTTC; CDR3: CASSPRTGTYEQYF; V: TRBV18; size: few; D: TRBD1; J: TRBJ2-7
DNA: TGTGCCAGCAGCCCCGACAGGGTGAACACTGAAGCTTTCTTT; CDR3: CASSPDRVNTEAFF; V: TRBV6-5; size: NA; D: TRBD1; J: TRBJ1-1
DNA: TGTGCCAGTAGTATAGGACGGCGGCCGGAGACCGGGGAGCTGTTTTTT; CDR3: CASSIGRRPETGELFF; V: TRBV19; size: NA; D: NA; J: TRBJ2-2
DNA: TGCAGTGCTAGAGATCTATTCGTGGCTTTCTTT; CDR3: CSARDLFVAFF; V: TRBV20-1; size: NA; D: NA; J: TRBJ1-1
DNA: TGCGCCAGCAGTAAGAGGGCCCAGCCCCAGCATTTT; CDR3: CASSKRAQPQHF; V: TRBV23-1; size: many; D: NA; J: TRBJ1-5
DNA: TGTGCCAGCAGCCAAGTCCATTCCAGGAACACTGAAGCTTTCTTT; CDR3: CASSQVHSRNTEAFF; V: TRBV4-2; size: NA; D: NA; J: TRBJ1-1
DNA: TGCGCCAGCAGCACCCCGACAGGGGATACGCAGTATTTT; CDR3: CASSTPTGDTQYF; V: TRBV5-1; size: NA; D: TRBD1; J: TRBJ2-3
DNA: TGTGCTAGTGGAATAAACTATGGCTACACCTTC; CDR3: CASGINYGYTF; V: TRBV12-5; size: NA; D: NA; J: TRBJ1-2
DNA: TGTGCCAGCAGGACAGGGGGTATTGGCACAGATACGCAGTATTTT; CDR3: CASRTGGIGTDTQYF; V: TRBV28; size: few; D: TRBD1; J: TRBJ2-3
DNA: TGTGCCAGCTCACCACTGGGCCCAGCGAACACTGAAGCTTTCTTT; CDR3: CASSPLGPANTEAFF; V: TRBV18; size: NA; D: NA; J: TRBJ1-1
DNA: TGTGCCAGCAGGGCGGCGGGAGGAGGAGAGACCCAGTACTTC; CDR3: CASRAAGGGETQYF; V: TRBV7-3; size: NA; D: TRBD2; J: TRBJ2-5
DNA: TGTGCCAGCAGCGCCACTAGCGGGAGTAATGGTGAGCAGTTCTTC; CDR3: CASSATSGSNGEQFF; V: TRBV5-4; size: few; D: TRBD2; J: TRBJ2-1
DNA: TGTGCCAGCAGCCAGATACAAGAGACCCAGTACTTC; CDR3: CASSQIQETQYF; V: TRBV11-2; size: NA; D: NA; J: TRBJ2-5
DNA: TGTGCCAGCTCACAGGGCGGGGACGGCAATCAGCCCCAGCATTTT; CDR3: CASSQGGDGNQPQHF; V: TRBV18; size: NA; D: NA; J: TRBJ1-5
DNA: TGTGCCAGCAGTTTTGAGTATGAGCAGTTCTTC; CDR3: CASSFEYEQFF; V: TRBV28; size: few; D: NA; J: TRBJ2-1
DNA: TGTGCCAGCAGTTCCCAGGGAAACAATGAGCAGTTCTTC; CDR3: CASSSQGNNEQFF; V: TRBV27; size: NA; D: NA; J: TRBJ2-1
DNA: TGCGCCAGCAGCTTCGGGGGGAGCTCCTACAATGAGCAGTTCTTC; CDR3: CASSFGGSSYNEQFF; V: TRBV5-1; size: NA; D: TRBD2; J: TRBJ2-1
DNA: TGTGCCAGCAGCTTACAGACTAGCGGGAGTTGGTACAATGAGCAGTTCTTC; CDR3: CASSLQTSGSWYNEQFF; V: TRBV11-2; size: NA; D: TRBD2; J: TRBJ2-1
DNA: TGTGCCAGCAGCTTAGCGGGAGCTGGGGAGCAGTACTTC; CDR3: CASSLAGAGEQYF; V: TRBV7-2; size: few; D: NA; J: TRBJ2-7
DNA: TGCGCCAGCAGCCAAGATCGCGGCAAGATACAATATCGGACCGGGGAGCTGTTTTTT; CDR3: CASSQDRGKIQYRTGELFF; V: TRBV4-1; size: few; D: NA; J: TRBJ2-2
DNA: TGTGCCTGGAGTGTACAGGGGGGGCAGGCACTTGACTTT; CDR3: CAWSVQGGQALDF; V: TRBV30; size: few; D: TRBD1; J: TRBJ1-4
DNA: TGTGCCACCAGCTACGTACTTTCCTCCTACAATGAGCAGTTCTTC; CDR3: CATSYVLSSYNEQFF; V: TRBV15; size: few; D: NA; J: TRBJ2-1
DNA: TGTGCCAGCAGCCCCCGCTGGAGGGAGGCCCAAGAGACCCAGTACTTC; CDR3: CASSPRWREAQETQYF; V: TRBV7-9; size: NA; D: NA; J: TRBJ2-5
DNA: TGTGCCAGCAGCCGGGGACAACTGTACCAAGAGACCCAGTACTTC; CDR3: CASSRGQLYQETQYF; V: TRBV7-2; size: NA; D: NA; J: TRBJ2-5
DNA: TGTGCCAGCTCACCCCTCCTAGAGGATACGCAGTATTTT; CDR3: CASSPLLEDTQYF; V: TRBV18; size: NA; D: NA; J: TRBJ2-3
DNA: TGTGCCAGCAGCGAAAACCTGAGACAGACCCAAGAGACCCAGTACTTC; CDR3: CASSENLRQTQETQYF; V: TRBV2; size: few; D: NA; J: TRBJ2-5
DNA: TGTGCCAGCAGCTCGGGACAGGAGGCCCCCGAAGCTTTCTTT; CDR3: CASSSGQEAPEAFF; V: TRBV7-2; size: few; D: TRBD1; J: TRBJ1-1
DNA: TGTGCCAGCAGCTTAGGGACTAGCGGGTCAAGCTCCTACGAGCAGTACTTC; CDR3: CASSLGTSGSSSYEQYF; V: TRBV5-4; size: NA; D: TRBD2; J: TRBJ2-7
DNA: TGCGCCAACAGCTTTAGCGGGTACTCCTACAATGAGCAGTTCTTC; CDR3: CANSFSGYSYNEQFF; V: TRBV5-1; size: NA; D: TRBD2; J: TRBJ2-1
DNA: TGTGCCAGCAGCTTGGGAGGGAATAGCAATCAGCCCCAGCATTTT; CDR3: CASSLGGNSNQPQHF; V: TRBV7-2; size: NA; D: NA; J: TRBJ1-5
DNA: TGTGCCAGCAGTCCCGGACTCTCTGGAAACACCATATATTTT; CDR3: CASSPGLSGNTIYF; V: TRBV28; size: NA; D: NA; J: TRBJ1-3
DNA: TGTGCCAGCTCAGACTACCAAGAGACCCAGTACTTC; CDR3: CASSDYQETQYF; V: TRBV18; size: few; D: NA; J: TRBJ2-5
DNA: TGCAGCGTTTCCCCGGTGGGGGCTACCGGGGAGCTGTTTTTT; CDR3: CSVSPVGATGELFF; V: TRBV29-1; size: few; D: NA; J: TRBJ2-2
DNA: TGCGCCAGCAGCCAGCTGGGACTCCTCCAAGAGACCCAGTACTTC; CDR3: CASSQLGLLQETQYF; V: TRBV4-1; size: few; D: NA; J: TRBJ2-5
DNA: TGTGCCAGCTCACCTACAGGAATGAACACTGAAGCTTTCTTT; CDR3: CASSPTGMNTEAFF; V: TRBV18; size: NA; D: NA; J: TRBJ1-1
DNA: TGTGCCAGCAGCCCTGGACAGGGTACCGGGGAGCTGTTTTTT; CDR3: CASSPGQGTGELFF; V: TRBV7-3; size: few; D: TRBD1; J: TRBJ2-2
DNA: TGCGCCACCAGAGGTCTAGCGGGGTTCAATGAGCAGTTCTTC; CDR3: CATRGLAGFNEQFF; V: TRBV5-1; size: few; D: TRBD2; J: TRBJ2-1
DNA: TGTGCCAGCAGGGGACTGCCGACGTCTGGCTACGAGCAGTACTTC; CDR3: CASRGLPTSGYEQYF; V: TRBV28; size: few; D: NA; J: TRBJ2-7
DNA: TGTGCCAGCAGCTTAGCCGGGGCCCCTCGGGGGTATCAGCCCCAGCATTTT; CDR3: CASSLAGAPRGYQPQHF; V: TRBV7-8; size: few; D: NA; J: TRBJ1-5
DNA: TGTGCCAGCAGCGTAGTTCGGACTAGCGGGAACAATGAGCAGTTCTTC; CDR3: CASSVVRTSGNNEQFF; V: TRBV9; size: NA; D: TRBD2; J: TRBJ2-1
DNA: TGTGCCAGCAGCATATCACGGGACTACTCCTACGAGCAGTACTTC; CDR3: CASSISRDYSYEQYF; V: TRBV7-2; size: few; D: TRBD2; J: TRBJ2-7
DNA: TGTGCCAGCAGCTTCGTCGATAGCGGGAGCCATGAGCAGTTCTTC; CDR3: CASSFVDSGSHEQFF; V: TRBV7-6; size: few; D: TRBD2; J: TRBJ2-1
DNA: TGTGCCAGCAGCCAAGGCGGCTACGAGCAGTACTTC; CDR3: CASSQGGYEQYF; V: TRBV14; size: NA; D: NA; J: TRBJ2-7
DNA: TGTGCCAGCAGCTTAGTTGGGGGCGTTGGCTACACCTTC; CDR3: CASSLVGGVGYTF; V: TRBV7-9; size: few; D: NA; J: TRBJ1-2
DNA: TGTGCCAGCAGTTTACTCGGGACATCAGAGGAGCAGTACTTC; CDR3: CASSLLGTSEEQYF; V: TRBV28; size: once; D: NA; J: TRBJ2-7
DNA: TGCAGCGTTGAACGAGAAACGGGGTATATGGAGCAGTTCTTC; CDR3: CSVERETGYMEQFF; V: TRBV29-1; size: many; D: NA; J: TRBJ2-1
DNA: TGTGCCAGCAGTTCCCGAGGAGGCGGCACAGATACGCAGTATTTT; CDR3: CASSSRGGGTDTQYF; V: TRBV6-6; size: NA; D: NA; J: TRBJ2-3
DNA: TGCAGCGTCCTGGACATAGGGTCCTACGAGCAGTACTTC; CDR3: CSVLDIGSYEQYF; V: TRBV29-1; size: NA; D: NA; J: TRBJ2-7
DNA: TGTGCCAGCAGACAGGGACTAGCGGGCTCCTACGAGCAGTACTTC; CDR3: CASRQGLAGSYEQYF; V: TRBV7-2; size: NA; D: TRBD2; J: TRBJ2-7
DNA: TGTGCCAGCAGCTTAGCAGCAGATACGCAGTATTTT; CDR3: CASSLAADTQYF; V: TRBV7-3; size: NA; D: NA; J: TRBJ2-3
DNA: TGTGCCAGCAGCTCGACAGGGGGGGCAGATACGCAGTATTTT; CDR3: CASSSTGGADTQYF; V: TRBV7-2; size: NA; D: TRBD1; J: TRBJ2-3
DNA: TGTGCCAGCAGCATACGAGGGCGGGAGAGGTCTTACGAGCAGTACTTC; CDR3: CASSIRGRERSYEQYF; V: TRBV5-4; size: NA; D: TRBD2; J: TRBJ2-7
DNA: TGCAGCGTTACACTAGCGCGGCGTGAGACCCAGTACTTC; CDR3: CSVTLARRETQYF; V: TRBV29-1; size: NA; D: TRBD2; J: TRBJ2-5